This T cell receptor (beta chain) was recovered during a study of early T cells in non-severe SARS-CoV-2 infection. Unique molecular identifier tags were affixed to discrete cDNA molecules. MiXCR, run by TCRdb on the 5' RACE reads, gives a single entry per CDR3 protein. Found here are roughly 28,000 distinct CDR3 sequences, approximately 5.4% of them singletons; the top ten hold roughly 0.88%. Germline V lookup: CDR1 LNHDA, CDR2 SQIVND (reference sequence). This CDR3 is built from 12 residues. With 7 bases removed from V and 7 bases from J, the gap between germline ends came to 14 bases. This clonotype turned up a few times.

The chain is built from TRBV19 and TRBJ2-7, with D maybe TRBD1 (6 bases). The sequencing input was whole blood. The clonotype originates from an adult who was a healthcare worker with PCR-confirmed SARS-CoV-2 infection or an uninfected control (not recorded which). The CDR3 DNA sequence: TGTGCCAGTACCTCCGGAGGACAGGAGCAGTACTTC. Its protein is CASTSGGQEQYF.